This T cell receptor (beta chain) was recorded in a study of blood T cells in healthy people across ages. Germline CDR1 is MNHEY and CDR2 is SVGAGI. This CDR3 contains 17 residues. V lost 0 bases and J lost 4; bases outside the gene matches: 5. It was with a sample-barcoded 5' primer and a J-beta primer mix that a second PCR of roughly 7 to 12 cycles was run. TCRdb passed the 5' RACE reads through MiXCR, listing each CDR3 protein once. This sample yields 500,000 to 650,000 distinct CDR3 sequences, of which about 29% are seen a single time; roughly 3.5% belongs to the top ten. This same sample was also part of a study on T cells of mothers and their children. From that second work: Nine systemically healthy Caucasian donors: three mothers, six children. Second-round PCR products received sample barcodes and 2-4 random nucleotides from the M1S primer. Detection of persistent microchimeric T cell clones did not occur.

The chain joins TRBV6-5 to TRBJ2-3; the match to TRBD2 covers 12 bases. The clonotype originates from a boy between 2 and 10 years old in good health. Sequenced input: blood. The CDR3 nucleotides read TGTGCCAGCAGTTACTCTCCTAGCGGGAGGGCGGCAGATACGCAGTATTTT. This encodes CASSYSPSGRAADTQYF.